A single sample is the source of the 26 T cell receptor beta chains below, sequenced in a study of shared T cell receptors in the human thymus. Assay used: immunoSEQ multiplex PCR; TCRdb lists only in-frame clones, some missing. The sample lists 650,000 to 950,000 clones; approximately 85% were seen once. The sample was also reused in another study, on human thymus T cells.

The sequenced sample consisted of thymocytes. These receptors all stem from a girl less than two years old with a congenital heart defect.

This chain uses TRBV27 with TRBJ1-6; the match to TRBD1 covers 8 bases. CDR3 length equals 17 residues. Trimming removed 3 bases from V and 1 base from J; junction bases left unmatched: 5. Germline-derived CDR1 and CDR2 are MNHEY and SMNVEV (reference sequence). CDR3 sequence reads: CASSFSGGRSYNSPLHF. CDR3 in DNA: TGTGCCAGCAGTTTCTCAGGGGGCCGATCCTATAATTCACCCCTCCACTTT.

The V and J genes are TRBV27 and TRBJ1-2, with 7 bases lining up with TRBD1. J was trimmed by 0 bases and V by 6 bases; bases with no gene match: 4. CDR1 MNHEY and CDR2 SMNVEV come from the germline V gene (reference sequence). This CDR3 region has 14 residues. CDR3 sequence (DNA): TGTGCCAGCAGCTTGACAGGGACTAACTATGGCTACACCTTC. It yields the protein CASSLTGTNYGYTF.

The chain is built from TRBV14 and TRBJ2-5; TRBD1 matches at 8 bases. V shed 1 base and J 1 base; nucleotides not matched to a gene: 14. Germline assignment: CDR1 SGHDN and CDR2 FVKESK. The CDR3 spans 19 residues. The CDR3 DNA sequence: TGTGCCAGCAGCCAAGCCGACAGGGGATTTGGGGCCCGCCAAGAGACCCAGTACTTC. Amino acid sequence: CASSQADRGFGARQETQYF.

This clone showed up just once. The genes are TRBV7-3 and TRBJ2-5, with 7 nucleotides matching TRBD1. Germline values: CDR1 SGHTA, CDR2 FQGTGA. J gave up 5 bases and V 5 bases, and 5 bases lay outside the gene matches. The CDR3 spans 13 residues. CDR3 nucleotides: TGTGCCAGCAGCAAGACAGGGTGTGAGACCCAGTACTTC. Residues: CASSKTGCETQYF.

This clone was seen only a few times. The CDR3, as DNA: TGCGCCAGCAGCCAAGTGGACAGCCGGTCCTATAATTCACCCCTCCACTTT. This sequence encodes CASSQVDSRSYNSPLHF. The chain recombines TRBV4-1 with TRBJ1-6; D is perhaps TRBD1 (6 bases). Germline V gene lookup returns CDR1 MGHRA and CDR2 YSYEKL. The CDR3 has 17 residues. With 1 base removed from V and 1 base from J, the gap between germline ends came to 11 bases.

The chain links TRBV5-1 to TRBJ1-2; D is perhaps TRBD1 (5 bases). V was trimmed by 5 bases and J by 2 bases, leaving 10 bases between them. The CDR3 has 13 amino acids. Germline V gene lookup returns CDR1 SGHRS and CDR2 YFSETQ. The CDR3 sequence is CASRGHQNYGYTF. DNA of the CDR3: TGCGCCAGCAGGGGGCACCAAAACTATGGCTACACCTTC. Filled out from reference TRBV5-1 and TRBJ1-2, the complete variable domain reads KAGVTQTPRYLIKTRGQQVTLSCSPISGHRSVSWYQQTPGQGLQFLFEYFSETQRNKGNFPGRFSGRQFSNSRSEMNVSTLELGDSALYLCASRGHQNYGYTFGSGTRLTVV.

V gene TRBV19 combines with J gene TRBJ2-1, with 9 bases fitting TRBD2. After removal of 8 bases from V and 4 bases from J, the junction contained 6 bases not matched to a gene. The CDR3 consists of 14 residues. From germline, CDR1 is LNHDA and CDR2 SQIVND (reference sequence). The CDR3 sequence is CASFRLAEYNEQFF. The CDR3 DNA reads TGTGCCAGTTTCCGACTAGCGGAATACAATGAGCAGTTCTTC.

The chain combines TRBV5-1 with TRBJ2-1; 8 bases are shared with TRBD1. This CDR3 has 15 residues. Germline CDR1 and CDR2: SGHRS and YFSETQ. V trimming: 3 bases; J trimming: 9 bases; junction bases outside the gene matches: 11. DNA for the CDR3: TGCGCCAGCAGCTCCCCGACAGGGGTTGGGAGTGAGCAGTTCTTC. It codes for CASSSPTGVGSEQFF.

This chain joins TRBV15 and TRBJ2-5; 8 bases are a match to TRBD2. The germline gives CDR1 LNHNV, CDR2 YYDKDF (reference sequence). The V gene end was trimmed by 2 bases and the J gene end by 2 bases; junction bases not matched to a gene: 4. This CDR3 has 15 amino acids. In nucleotides, the CDR3 is TGTGCCACCAGCAGACCAGCGGGGGAACAAGAGACCCAGTACTTC. Protein product: CATSRPAGEQETQYF.

The chain joins TRBV25-1 to TRBJ2-2; 7 bases are a match to TRBD1. The CDR3 covers 17 residues. With 2 bases clipped from V and 2 bases from J, the junction kept 8 bases outside the gene matches. Germline CDR1 MGHDK, CDR2 SYGVNS. The CDR3 sequence is CASSEGPGQHNTGELFF. In nucleotides, the CDR3 is TGTGCCAGCAGTGAAGGACCGGGACAGCACAACACCGGGGAGCTGTTTTTT. Supplemented by reference TRBV25-1 and TRBJ2-2, the full variable domain reads EADIYQTPRYLVIGTGKKITLECSQTMGHDKMYWYQQDPGMELHLIHYSYGVNSTEKGDLSSESTVSRIRTEHFPLTLESARPSHTSQYLCASSEGPGQHNTGELFFGEGSRLTVL.

V and J are TRBV28 and TRBJ1-3, with D possibly matching TRBD1 (5 bases). V shed 6 bases and J shed 0 bases, with 9 bases lying between them. The CDR3 spans 14 residues. Germline CDR1 reads MDHEN; CDR2 reads SYDVKM. The CDR3: CASSSGGSGNTIYF. The DNA of the CDR3 is TGTGCCAGCAGCTCGGGGGGCTCTGGAAACACCATATATTTT.

V is TRBV12-5 and J is TRBJ2-3; D is unresolved. There are 13 residues in the CDR3. The ends were cut back, 6 bases at V and 2 bases at J, with 9 bases in the middle. Germline assignment: CDR1 LGHNT and CDR2 FRNRAP. CDR3 in DNA: TGTGCTAGTGGGGAACAGACCACAGATACGCAGTATTTT. Translated: CASGEQTTDTQYF.

V and J are TRBV29-1 and TRBJ2-3; 8 bases fit TRBD2. Trimming at V came to 3 bases and at J to 4 bases, leaving 9 bases not matched to a gene. Germline V gene sequence: CDR1 SQVTM, CDR2 ANQGSEA. The CDR3 runs to 15 residues. The CDR3 spells CSVDARAGGPDTQYF. DNA for the CDR3: TGCAGCGTTGATGCGAGGGCGGGGGGCCCAGATACGCAGTATTTT.

Here the CDR3 DNA reads TGTGCCAGCTCACGACAGGGAGACACGCAGTATTTT. Encoded protein: CASSRQGDTQYF. The J gene is TRBJ2-3, the V gene TRBV18; TRBD1 agrees at 7 bases. The CDR3 has 12 amino acids. V was clipped by 4 bases and J by 9 bases; unmatched bases: 4. The germline V gene encodes CDR1 KGHSH and CDR2 LQKENI. Complete variable domain (other parts from reference TRBV18 and TRBJ2-3): NAGVMQNPRHLVRRRGQEARLRCSPMKGHSHVYWYRQLPEEGLKFMVYLQKENIIDESGMPKERFSAEFPKEGPSILRIQQVVRGDSAAYFCASSRQGDTQYFGPGTRLTVL.

This chain connects TRBV5-1 to TRBJ1-1; 7 bases line up with TRBD1. The CDR3 contains 15 residues. Germline CDR1 and CDR2: SGHRS and YFSETQ. V was pared by 4 bases and J by 0 bases, with 6 bases of the junction left unmatched. The CDR3 here is CASSRDSYMNTEAFF. Here the CDR3 DNA reads TGCGCCAGCAGCCGGGACAGCTACATGAACACTGAAGCTTTCTTT.

The rearrangement uses TRBV21-1 and TRBJ2-1; the table gives TRBD2 as D, unverified against the DNA. TRBV21-1 is labeled a pseudogene. This CDR3 comprises 20 residues. The CDR3 sequence is CASSKVTKLAGGLYNNEQFF. The CDR3 DNA follows: TGTGCCAGCAGCAAAGTTACTAAGCTAGCGGGGGGGCTCTATAACAATGAGCAGTTCTTC.

This chain joins TRBV27 and TRBJ2-1; possibly TRBD1 for D (6 bases). V lost 3 bases and J 5 bases, leaving 14 bases between the germline ends. The CDR3 totals 15 residues. Germline CDR1 is MNHEY and CDR2 is SMNVEV (reference sequence). CDR3 sequence (DNA): TGTGCCAGCAGTTTCCAACACAGGGAGAACAATGAGCAGTTCTTC. This translates into CASSFQHRENNEQFF.

The chain joins TRBV5-4 to TRBJ2-2; 9 bases fit TRBD1. V was clipped by 1 base and J by 7 bases; unmatched bases: 5. The germline V gene encodes CDR1 SGHNT and CDR2 YYREEE (reference sequence). CDR3 length: 15 residues. CDR3 loop: CASSLLGQGHGELFF. CDR3 coding DNA: TGTGCCAGCAGCTTGCTCGGACAGGGGCACGGGGAGCTGTTTTTT.

The chain is built from TRBV11-2 and TRBJ1-1; unclear D gene. Trimming pared 4 bases from V and 2 bases from J, leaving 11 bases between. CDR1 and CDR2 (germline): SGHAT, FQNNGV. The CDR3 totals 14 residues. The chain's CDR3 is CASSSRQINTEAFF. CDR3 DNA: TGTGCCAGCAGCTCGCGGCAGATCAACACTGAAGCTTTCTTT.

This clone was observed a handful of times. This rearrangement joins TRBV4-1 to TRBJ1-4, with 7 bases aligning to TRBD1. Losses at the gene ends were 1 base for V and 10 bases for J; bases not matched to a gene: 12. Germline V lookup: CDR1 MGHRA, CDR2 YSYEKL. CDR3 length: 16 residues. CDR3 DNA: TGCGCCAGCAGCCAAGGATCGGGACAGTGGAACCGAAAACTGTTTTTT. It yields the protein CASSQGSGQWNRKLFF.

The chain couples TRBV19 to TRBJ1-5, with 7 bases lining up with TRBD1. Germline CDR1 LNHDA, CDR2 SQIVND (reference sequence). The CDR3 extends over 12 amino acids. J lost 7 bases, V lost 9 bases, and 6 bases had no gene match. This CDR3 reads CASSRGHQPQHF. The CDR3 DNA is TGTGCCAGCTCAAGGGGGCACCAGCCCCAGCATTTT.

The rearrangement uses TRBV2 and TRBJ1-6; maybe TRBD1 (5 bases). The V end was cut by 3 bases, the J end by 7 bases, with 16 bases between. The length of the CDR3 is 16 residues. Germline assignment: CDR1 SNHLY and CDR2 FYNNEI. CDR3 loop: CASSDLTAAGNSPLHF. The CDR3 coding sequence is TGTGCCAGCAGTGATTTGACAGCCGCTGGGAATTCACCCCTCCACTTT.

The rearrangement links TRBV7-6 to TRBJ2-7; 13 bases are shared with TRBD2. J was trimmed by 0 bases and V by 1 base; bases with no gene match: 3. Germline assignment: CDR1 SGHVS and CDR2 FNYEAQ. The CDR3 consists of 17 residues. The CDR3 DNA reads TGTGCCAGCAGCTTAGAGACTAGCGGGGGGTTCTCCTACGAGCAGTACTTC. Translating gives CASSLETSGGFSYEQYF. Complete variable domain (other parts from reference TRBV7-6 and TRBJ2-7): GAGVSQSPRYKVTKRGQDVALRCDPISGHVSLYWYRQALGQGPEFLTYFNYEAQQDKSGLPNDRFSAERPEGSISTLTIQRTEQRDSAMYRCASSLETSGGFSYEQYFGPGTRLTVT.

The chain carries TRBV7-2 and TRBJ1-1, with D possibly TRBD1 on 5 matching bases. The V gene's germline CDR1 is SGHTA and CDR2 FQGNSA. With 3 bases removed from V and 4 bases from J, the gap between germline ends came to 21 bases. The CDR3 is 17 residues long. The CDR3, as DNA: TGTGCCAGCAGCTTCGTACCCGGGGGAAAGCCGGGCACTGAAGCTTTCTTT. Protein: CASSFVPGGKPGTEAFF.

This clone appeared a few times. Other nucleotide sequences in the sample specify the same CDR3. V is TRBV2 and J is TRBJ1-6, with TRBD1 identical over 11 bases. The CDR3 is 14 residues long. CDR1 SNHLY and CDR2 FYNNEI come from the germline V gene. The V and J ends lost 6 bases and 9 bases, in that order; junction bases with no gene match: 4. The CDR3 bases are TGTGCCAGCAGGGAGGGGACAGGGGGTTCACCCCTCCACTTT. This gives the protein CASREGTGGSPLHF.

The gene calls are TRBV12-1 and TRBJ1-2; the D call TRBD1 from the table was never checked on the DNA. TRBV12-1 is tagged as a pseudogene. This CDR3 spans 16 amino acids. The CDR3, as DNA: TGTGCCAGCAGCCCGAGAGACAGGGGGGAAGAGTATGGCTACACCTTC. The encoded protein is CASSPRDRGEEYGYTF.